One sample yielded the 21 T cell receptor beta chains listed below, sequenced in a study of T cells in Graves' hyperthyroidism and ophthalmopathy. TCR beta CDR3 regions were amplified from RNA. The HTBI primer set drove a first-round RT-PCR of the TCR CDR3. A single record per CDR3 protein comes from TCRdb applying MiXCR to the multiplex PCR reads. The profile shows over 650,000 distinct CDR3 sequences, just under 45% of them singletons. What was sequenced was peripheral blood or thyroid tissue (not recorded which). All receptors derive from an adult man with Graves' disease, either hyperthyroidism or ophthalmopathy (not recorded which).

V is TRBV2 and J is TRBJ2-7; 11 bases map to TRBD1. Losses at the gene ends were 4 bases for V and 3 bases for J; bases not matched to a gene: 14. Germline V CDR1 and CDR2: SNHLY, FYNNEI. The CDR3 runs to 18 residues. The CDR3 sequence: CASSGGTERDRGDYEQYF. CDR3 in DNA: TGTGCCAGCAGTGGGGGGACTGAACGGGACAGGGGGGACTACGAGCAGTACTTC.

At least ten counts were recorded for this clonotype. The CDR3 DNA reads as TGTGCCAGCAGTTCGGGTGGAACCGGGGAGCTGTTTTTT. Translated, it gives CASSSGGTGELFF. The chain combines TRBV6-6 with TRBJ2-2; unclear D gene. Germline V gives CDR1 MNHNY, CDR2 SVGAGI (reference sequence). CDR3 length equals 13 residues. Between the trimmed V and J ends, which lost 4 bases and 5 bases, there was a span of 8 bases.

The chain has TRBV2 and TRBJ2-3; 7 nucleotides align to TRBD2. CDR1 is SNHLY, CDR2 FYNNEI, per germline. Germline trimming cut 5 bases from V and 6 bases from J; bases unmatched to any gene: 14. The CDR3 length is 16 residues. CDR3 DNA: TGTGCCAGCAGTTTCCCCTCAGCGGGATTAGGCGATACGCAGTATTTT. Its protein product is CASSFPSAGLGDTQYF.

This clonotype was counted at least ten times. The chain employs TRBV20-1 and TRBJ1-5; D is ambiguous. CDR3 length: 12 amino acids. CDR1 is DFQATT, CDR2 SNEGSKA, per germline (reference sequence). V lost 3 bases, J lost 7 bases, and 10 bases lay in between. The CDR3 region has the DNA TGCAGTGCTAGGGGAGACAACCAGCCCCAGCATTTT. It yields the protein CSARGDNQPQHF.

The V gene is TRBV7-9, the J gene TRBJ1-6; perhaps TRBD1 as D (5 bases). With 5 bases removed from V and 8 bases from J, the gap between germline ends came to 13 bases. Germline lookup yields CDR1 SEHNR and CDR2 FQNEAQ (reference sequence). This CDR3 has 14 residues. CDR3 residues: CASSQGRGDSPLHF. In nucleotides, the CDR3 is TGTGCCAGCAGCCAAGGTCGGGGCGATTCACCCCTCCACTTT.

Many counts were recorded for this clonotype. The J gene is TRBJ2-5, the V gene TRBV29-1; 7 nucleotides align to TRBD2. CDR1 is SQVTM and CDR2 is ANQGSEA in the germline V gene. CDR3 length: 14 amino acids. The ends lost 6 bases at V and 5 bases at J; junction bases unmatched: 12. The CDR3 sequence: CSVTPAGVVETQYF. The DNA of the CDR3 is TGCAGCGTCACGCCGGCGGGAGTAGTTGAGACCCAGTACTTC.

The V call is TRBV5-1, the J call TRBJ1-4; D is possibly TRBD1 (5 bases). V lost 2 bases, J lost 5 bases, and 10 bases lay in between. The length of the CDR3 is 14 residues. The germline CDR1 and CDR2 sequences are SGHRS and YFSETQ. CDR3 sequence reads: CASSFTGQNEKLFF. DNA of the CDR3: TGCGCCAGCAGCTTCACAGGCCAGAATGAAAAACTGTTTTTT.

This chain connects TRBV6-1 to TRBJ1-1; maybe TRBD1 (6 bases). Trimming removed 4 bases at V and 5 bases at J, with 17 bases between. The CDR3 is made up of 15 amino acids. Germline CDR1 MNHNS, CDR2 SASEGT. The CDR3 bases are TGTGCCAGCAGTGCCTCACAGGGTAGACTGACTGAAGCTTTCTTT. It yields the protein CASSASQGRLTEAFF.

This clonotype was observed a few times. The chain combines TRBV25-1 with TRBJ2-7; D gene uncertain. Trimming cost V 1 base and J 6 bases, with 4 bases left between them. Germline CDR1 MGHDK, CDR2 SYGVNS. The CDR3 is 11 residues long. The CDR3 here is CASSELGEQYF. The CDR3, as DNA: TGTGCCAGCAGTGAATTAGGCGAGCAGTACTTC.

The chain has TRBV6-1 and TRBJ1-5; maybe TRBD1 (6 bases). V was clipped by 5 bases and J by 7 bases, with 12 bases between them. The CDR3 extends over 13 amino acids. The germline V gene encodes CDR1 MNHNS and CDR2 SASEGT. In DNA, the CDR3 is TGTGCCAGCAGTTCACAGGGTCTCCAGCCCCAGCATTTT. Protein: CASSSQGLQPQHF.

This sequence joins TRBV10-3 and TRBJ1-1; possible D gene TRBD1, 6 bases. The V and J ends lost 2 bases and 0 bases respectively, with 10 bases between them. The V gene's germline CDR1 is ENHRY and CDR2 SYGVKD. This CDR3 has 15 residues. The CDR3 is CAISERGLMNTEAFF. CDR3 sequence (DNA): TGTGCCATCAGTGAGCGGGGGCTGATGAACACTGAAGCTTTCTTT.

The chain combines TRBV2 with TRBJ1-5; D is possibly TRBD1 (5 bases). Between the trimmed V and J ends, which lost 6 bases and 2 bases, there was a span of 17 bases. CDR3 size: 16 residues. Germline CDR1 SNHLY, CDR2 FYNNEI. In DNA, the CDR3 is TGTGCCAGCAGGCCGCAGGGACGGGGTGGCAATCAGCCCCAGCATTTT. Its translation is CASRPQGRGGNQPQHF.

This sequence joins TRBV2 and TRBJ1-6; TRBD1 agrees at 7 bases. V was clipped by 8 bases and J by 10 bases; unmatched bases: 5. The germline gives CDR1 SNHLY, CDR2 FYNNEI. CDR3 length: 12 residues. CDR3 protein: CASGRGQSPLHF. The CDR3 bases are TGTGCCAGCGGGAGGGGGCAGTCACCCCTCCACTTT.

This clonotype was seen a handful of times. The genes are TRBV7-1 and TRBJ1-4; D ambiguous. TRBV7-1 is flagged as an ORF with uncertain function. Trimming took off 1 base at V and 8 bases at J, with 8 bases between the two ends. This CDR3 contains 13 residues. CDR3 sequence: CASSSEGREKLFF. CDR3 bases: TGTGCCAGCAGCTCAGAAGGAAGGGAAAAACTGTTTTTT.

This clonotype occurred many times. J is TRBJ1-3 and V is TRBV7-6; D is ambiguous. CDR1 is SGHVS and CDR2 is FNYEAQ in the germline V gene. CDR3 length equals 16 residues. Deletions cut 5 bases from V and 0 bases from J, with 14 bases between. Here the CDR3 reads CASSGIKDRSGNTIYF. DNA for the CDR3: TGTGCCAGCAGCGGTATTAAGGACCGCTCTGGAAACACCATATATTTT. Combining the CDR3 with reference TRBV7-6 and TRBJ1-3 gives the whole variable domain GAGVSQSPRYKVTKRGQDVALRCDPISGHVSLYWYRQALGQGPEFLTYFNYEAQQDKSGLPNDRFSAERPEGSISTLTIQRTEQRDSAMYRCASSGIKDRSGNTIYFGEGSWLTVV.

The chain couples TRBV15 to TRBJ1-2; 11 nucleotides agree with TRBD1. Looked up from germline, CDR1 is LNHNV and CDR2 is YYDKDF (reference sequence). The trim removed 5 bases at V and 8 bases at J, leaving 7 bases unmatched. The CDR3 has 14 residues. The CDR3 DNA sequence: TGTGCCACCAGCGCCCGGACAGGGGGCGGCGGCTACACCTTC. It yields the protein CATSARTGGGGYTF.

This chain connects TRBV12-3 or TRBV12-4 to TRBJ2-5; either TRBD1 or TRBD2 may supply D (6 bases each). V dropped 3 bases and J dropped 4 bases, with 15 bases sitting between them. CDR3 size: 15 residues. The CDR3 coding sequence is TGTGCCAGCAGTTTTTCGGGAGAGGGGGGAGAGACCCAGTACTTC. It codes for CASSFSGEGGETQYF.

This clonotype was recorded many times. The J gene is TRBJ1-1, the V gene TRBV7-9; no definite D call. Trimming removed 1 base from V and 0 bases from J, with 0 bases in between. Germline V gives CDR1 SEHNR, CDR2 FQNEAQ (reference sequence). This CDR3 region has 12 residues. The CDR3 is CASSLVNTEAFF. The CDR3, as DNA: TGTGCCAGCAGCTTAGTGAACACTGAAGCTTTCTTT.

There are many counts of this clonotype. The chain couples TRBV20-1 to TRBJ1-5, with 9 bases lining up with TRBD1. Germline V gene sequence: CDR1 DFQATT, CDR2 SNEGSKA (reference sequence). The CDR3 totals 13 residues. V shed 5 bases and J 7 bases; nucleotides not matched to a gene: 6. DNA for the CDR3: TGCAGTGCTGGGGACAGGGCAGGACAGCCCCAGCATTTT. Amino acids: CSAGDRAGQPQHF.

This clonotype occurred many times. The CDR3 DNA is TGTGCCAGCAGCTCGCGACAAGCGGAGACCCAGTACTTC. It encodes CASSSRQAETQYF. The chain recombines TRBV7-9 with TRBJ2-5; D is uncertain. Per the germline V gene, CDR1 is SEHNR and CDR2 is FQNEAQ (reference sequence). The CDR3 contains 13 residues. V lost 4 bases and J lost 5, with 11 bases in between.

As to this clonotype: It may be a read error: a sequence one base away is much more abundant. The CDR3 DNA reads as TGTGCCATCAGTTACCGGAGGACAGGGGCGTATAACGAGCAGTACTTC. Encoded protein: CAISYRRTGAYNEQYF. The chain joins TRBV6-5 to TRBJ2-7; 9 bases line up with TRBD1. This CDR3 has 16 residues. Germline V gene lookup returns CDR1 MNHEY and CDR2 SVGAGI.